This TCR beta chain was found in a study of T cells after yellow fever vaccination (dated by TCRdb to 2018 to 2020). Some background on the complete study: The SMART-Seq v4 Ultra Low Input RNA kit was used to prepare libraries from fractions with low cell numbers. Two healthy male donors, one aged 18 to 30 and one aged 30 to 40 years, were included in the cohort. Bulk PBMC replicates and cell subsets were isolated from blood drawn at multiple timepoints before and after both primary and secondary immunization. Bulk TCR alpha and beta repertoires were sequenced longitudinally to track T-cell clones before and after primary and booster YFV17D yellow fever vaccination. General study outcomes and caveats: Computational filtering was required because FACS-sorted repertoires could contain abundant contaminating clonotypes from the bulk population. Only a couple of donors were included in the study, so the extent to which the findings can be generalized is limited. Most clones expanded after primary vaccination (96% of CD4 and 88% of CD8) were re-detected after the booster, suggesting that broad memory maintenance occurred. A small share of clonotypes occurred in both CD4 and CD8 compartments, likely arising from convergent recombination. Compared with the primary T-cell response, the secondary T-cell response was weaker but faster, peaking on day 5 rather than day 15.

Synthesis of TCR cDNA relied on 5'RACE template switching, a step that introduced a universal primer site along with unique molecular identifiers. Priming of cDNA synthesis was performed from both the TCR alpha and TCR beta constant segments. Libraries were amplified in two PCR steps, with sample barcodes and sequencing adapters added in the second step. Sequencing of the libraries was done on either Illumina HiSeq 2500 (2x100 bp) or NovaSeq (2x150 bp). The published analysis was carried out like this. MIGEC was used to demultiplex reads and collapse the reads into UMI consensus sequences, and MiXCR was used for V(D)J alignment. Vaccine-responding clonotypes were identified with edgeR using replicate PBMC samples, with FDR below 0.01 and a log2 fold change above 5 up to day 15 being required. Each bulk clonotype was labeled CD4 or CD8 based on which sequenced repertoire, CD4 or CD8, contained the clonotype at higher abundance. TCRdb redid the processing of the public reads, applying fastp at Q25 and MiXCR, and retained in-frame beta chains. Records with the same CDR3 protein are collapsed into one entry carrying the most frequent genes and DNA. These V and J calls originate from TCRdb's pipeline instead of the authors' own analysis. The sample contains 250,000 to 350,000 distinct CDR3 sequences, roughly 7% of them found a single time. The ten top clones hold 15% to 20% of the sample.

The treatment or condition label of this sample denotes: live attenuated yellow fever vaccine strain. At each blood-draw timepoint, two biological replicates of bulk PBMCs were collected. PBMCs were isolated from peripheral blood using a standard Ficoll-Paque protocol. RNA was extracted with TriZol from bulk PBMCs, CD4 and CD8 fractions, and dextramer-positive and dextramer-negative fractions. A note on this clonotype: Its antigen is not yet known. No base quality information exists; no much larger clone differs at one position.

The germline V gene (reference sequence) supplies CDR1 DFQATT and CDR2 SNEGSKA. From its cysteine to its phenylalanine, the CDR3 spans 13 amino acids. The CDR3 DNA has 39 bases and is translated from base 1. V ends up 6 bases short and J 4 bases short, with an unmatched junction base count of 7. Here the sequenced sample was PBMCs, taken more than 40 days after the first yellow fever vaccination. This receptor was identified in a man aged 18 to 29 who received the YFV17D yellow fever vaccine. Recombination joined TRBV20-1 with TRBJ2-7; TRBD1 matches 9 bases in the middle. The CDR3 protein is CSARSGQGYEQYF. The bases read TGCAGTGCGAGATCGGGACAGGGTTACGAGCAGTACTTC.